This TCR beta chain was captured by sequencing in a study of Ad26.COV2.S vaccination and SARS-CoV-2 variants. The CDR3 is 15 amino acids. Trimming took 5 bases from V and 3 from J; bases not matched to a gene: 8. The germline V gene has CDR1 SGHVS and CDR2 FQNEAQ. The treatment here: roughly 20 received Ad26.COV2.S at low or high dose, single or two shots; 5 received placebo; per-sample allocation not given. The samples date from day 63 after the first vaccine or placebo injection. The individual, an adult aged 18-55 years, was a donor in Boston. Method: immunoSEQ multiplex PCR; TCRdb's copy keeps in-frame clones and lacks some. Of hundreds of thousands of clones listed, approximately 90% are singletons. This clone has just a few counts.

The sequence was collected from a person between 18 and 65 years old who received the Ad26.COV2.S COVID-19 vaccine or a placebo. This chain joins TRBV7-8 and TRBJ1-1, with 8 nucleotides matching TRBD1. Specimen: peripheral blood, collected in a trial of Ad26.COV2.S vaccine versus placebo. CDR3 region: CASSMTGVRDTEAFF. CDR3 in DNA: TGTGCCAGCAGCATGACAGGGGTTAGGGACACTGAAGCTTTCTTT.